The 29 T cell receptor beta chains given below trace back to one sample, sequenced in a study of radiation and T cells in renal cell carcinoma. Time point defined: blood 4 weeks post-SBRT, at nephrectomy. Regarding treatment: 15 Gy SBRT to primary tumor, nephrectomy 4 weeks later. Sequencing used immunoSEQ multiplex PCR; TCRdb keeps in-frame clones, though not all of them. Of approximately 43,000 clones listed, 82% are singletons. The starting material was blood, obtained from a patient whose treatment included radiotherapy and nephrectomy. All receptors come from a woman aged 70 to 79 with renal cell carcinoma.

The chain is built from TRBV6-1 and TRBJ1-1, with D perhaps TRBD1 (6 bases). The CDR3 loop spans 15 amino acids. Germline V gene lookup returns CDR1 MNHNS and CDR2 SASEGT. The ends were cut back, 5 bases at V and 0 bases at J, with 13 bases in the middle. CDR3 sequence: CASSPWTALNTEAFF. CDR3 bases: TGTGCCAGCAGTCCGTGGACAGCACTGAACACTGAAGCTTTCTTT.

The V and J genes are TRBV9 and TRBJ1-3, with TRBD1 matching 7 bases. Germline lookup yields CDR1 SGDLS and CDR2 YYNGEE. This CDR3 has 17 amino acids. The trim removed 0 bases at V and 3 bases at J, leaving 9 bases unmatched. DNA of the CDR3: TGTGCCAGCAGCGTAGAAGGGGGCGGATTCGGTGGAAACACCATATATTTT. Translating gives CASSVEGGGFGGNTIYF. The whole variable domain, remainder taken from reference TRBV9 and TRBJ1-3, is DSGVTQTPKHLITATGQRVTLRCSPRSGDLSVYWYQQSLDQGLQFLIQYYNGEERAKGNILERFSAQQFPDLHSELNLSSLELGDSALYFCASSVEGGGFGGNTIYFGEGSWLTVV.

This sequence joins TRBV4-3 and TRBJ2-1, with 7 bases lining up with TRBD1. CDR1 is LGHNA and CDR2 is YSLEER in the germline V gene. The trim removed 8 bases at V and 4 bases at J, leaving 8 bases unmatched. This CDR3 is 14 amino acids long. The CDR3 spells CASSSSRGYNEQFF. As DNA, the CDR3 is TGCGCCAGCTCCTCAAGCAGGGGGTACAATGAGCAGTTCTTC.

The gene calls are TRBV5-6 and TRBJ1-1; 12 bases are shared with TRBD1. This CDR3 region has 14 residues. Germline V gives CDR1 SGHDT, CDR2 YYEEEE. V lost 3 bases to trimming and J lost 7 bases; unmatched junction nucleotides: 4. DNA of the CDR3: TGTGCCAGCAGCTGGGGACAGGGGGCCGGTGAAGCTTTCTTT. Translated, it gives CASSWGQGAGEAFF. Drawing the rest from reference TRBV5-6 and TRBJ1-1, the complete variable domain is DAGVTQSPTHLIKTRGQQVTLRCSPKSGHDTVSWYQQALGQGPQFIFQYYEEEERQRGNFPDRFSGHQFPNYSSELNVNALLLGDSALYLCASSWGQGAGEAFFGQGTRLTVV.

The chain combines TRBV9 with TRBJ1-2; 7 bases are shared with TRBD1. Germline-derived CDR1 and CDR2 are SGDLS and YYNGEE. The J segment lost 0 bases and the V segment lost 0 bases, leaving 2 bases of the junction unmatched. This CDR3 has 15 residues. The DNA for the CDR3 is TGTGCCAGCAGCGTAGAAGGGACAGCTAACTATGGCTACACCTTC. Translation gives CASSVEGTANYGYTF.

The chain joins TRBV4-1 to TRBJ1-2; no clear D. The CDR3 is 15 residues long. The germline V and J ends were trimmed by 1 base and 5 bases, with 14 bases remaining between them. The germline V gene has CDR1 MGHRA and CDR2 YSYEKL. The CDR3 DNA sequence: TGCGCCAGCAGCCAAGGGAGGCAACGGGGTTATGGCTACACCTTC. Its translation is CASSQGRQRGYGYTF.

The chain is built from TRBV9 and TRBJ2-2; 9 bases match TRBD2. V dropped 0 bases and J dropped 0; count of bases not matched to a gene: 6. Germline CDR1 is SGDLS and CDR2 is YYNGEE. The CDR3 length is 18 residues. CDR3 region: CASSVGLAGVANTGELFF. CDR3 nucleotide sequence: TGTGCCAGCAGCGTAGGTTTAGCGGGAGTGGCGAACACCGGGGAGCTGTTTTTT. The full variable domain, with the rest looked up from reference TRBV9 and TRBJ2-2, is DSGVTQTPKHLITATGQRVTLRCSPRSGDLSVYWYQQSLDQGLQFLIQYYNGEERAKGNILERFSAQQFPDLHSELNLSSLELGDSALYFCASSVGLAGVANTGELFFGEGSRLTVL.

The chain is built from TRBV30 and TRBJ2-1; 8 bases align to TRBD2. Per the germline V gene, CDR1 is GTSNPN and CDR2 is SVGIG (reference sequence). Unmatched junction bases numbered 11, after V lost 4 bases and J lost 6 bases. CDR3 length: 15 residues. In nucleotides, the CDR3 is TGTGCCTGGAATGAAGGGGTAGCGGGACCCAATGAGCAGTTCTTC. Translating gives CAWNEGVAGPNEQFF.

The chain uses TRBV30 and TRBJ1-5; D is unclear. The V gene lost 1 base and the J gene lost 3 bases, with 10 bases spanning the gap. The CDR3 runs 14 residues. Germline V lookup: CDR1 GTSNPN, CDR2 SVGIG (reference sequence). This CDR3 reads CAWSADGYNQPQHF. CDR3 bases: TGTGCCTGGAGTGCAGACGGGTACAATCAGCCCCAGCATTTT.

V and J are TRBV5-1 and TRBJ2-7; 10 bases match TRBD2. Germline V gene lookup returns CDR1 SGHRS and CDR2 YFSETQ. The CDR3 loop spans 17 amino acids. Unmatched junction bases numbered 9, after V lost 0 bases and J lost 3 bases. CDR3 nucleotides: TGCGCCAGCAGCTTGGCCCTTTCGAGCGGGGGGGTCTACGAGCAGTACTTC. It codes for CASSLALSSGGVYEQYF.

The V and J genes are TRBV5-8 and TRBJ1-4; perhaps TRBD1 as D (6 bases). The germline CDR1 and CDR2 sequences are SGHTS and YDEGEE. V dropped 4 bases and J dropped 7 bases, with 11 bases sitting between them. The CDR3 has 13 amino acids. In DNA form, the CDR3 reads TGTGCCAGCAGCGAATGGACAGTTGAAAAACTGTTTTTT. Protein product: CASSEWTVEKLFF.

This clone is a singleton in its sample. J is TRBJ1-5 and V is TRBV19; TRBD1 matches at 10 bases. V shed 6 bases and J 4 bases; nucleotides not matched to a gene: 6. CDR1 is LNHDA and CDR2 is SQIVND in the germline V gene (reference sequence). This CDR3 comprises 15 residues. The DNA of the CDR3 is TGTGCCAGTAGCAAGACAGGGGGCGGAAATCAGCCCCAGCATTTT. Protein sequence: CASSKTGGGNQPQHF.

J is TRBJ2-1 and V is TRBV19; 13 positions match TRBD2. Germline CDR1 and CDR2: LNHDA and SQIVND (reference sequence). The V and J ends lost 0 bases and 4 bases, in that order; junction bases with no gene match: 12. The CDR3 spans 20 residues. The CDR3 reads CASSIEGLAGISSGYNEQFF. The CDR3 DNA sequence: TGTGCCAGTAGTATAGAGGGACTAGCGGGGATTTCATCGGGATACAATGAGCAGTTCTTC.

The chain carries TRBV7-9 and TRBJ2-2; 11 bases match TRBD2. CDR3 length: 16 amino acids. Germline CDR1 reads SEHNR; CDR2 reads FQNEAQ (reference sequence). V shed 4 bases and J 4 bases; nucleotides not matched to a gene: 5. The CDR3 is CASSSPGLAVTGELFF. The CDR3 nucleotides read TGTGCCAGCAGCTCCCCGGGACTAGCGGTCACCGGGGAGCTGTTTTTT.

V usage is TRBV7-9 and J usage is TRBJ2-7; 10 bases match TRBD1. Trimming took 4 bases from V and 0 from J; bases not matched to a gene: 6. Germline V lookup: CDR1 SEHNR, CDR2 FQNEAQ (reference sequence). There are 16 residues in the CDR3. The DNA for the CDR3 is TGTGCCAGCAGCTCTAGGACAGGGGGAACCTCCTACGAGCAGTACTTC. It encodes CASSSRTGGTSYEQYF.

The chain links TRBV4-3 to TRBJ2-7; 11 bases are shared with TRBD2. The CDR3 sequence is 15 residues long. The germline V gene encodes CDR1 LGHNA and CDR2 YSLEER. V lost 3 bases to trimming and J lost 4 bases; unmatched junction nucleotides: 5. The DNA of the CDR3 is TGCGCCAGCAGCCAGATTAGCGGGAGGGGTTACGAGCAGTACTTC. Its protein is CASSQISGRGYEQYF.

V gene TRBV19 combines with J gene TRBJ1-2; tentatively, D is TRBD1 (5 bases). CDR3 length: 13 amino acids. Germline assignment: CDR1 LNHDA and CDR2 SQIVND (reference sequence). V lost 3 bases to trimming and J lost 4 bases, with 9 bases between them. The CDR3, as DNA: TGTGCCAGTAGTATTCCAGGGCCCTATGGCTACACCTTC. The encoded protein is CASSIPGPYGYTF. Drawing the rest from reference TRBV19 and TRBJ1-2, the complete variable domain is DGGITQSPKYLFRKEGQNVTLSCEQNLNHDAMYWYRQDPGQGLRLIYYSQIVNDFQKGDIAEGYSVSREKKESFPLTVTSAQKNPTAFYLCASSIPGPYGYTFGSGTRLTVV.

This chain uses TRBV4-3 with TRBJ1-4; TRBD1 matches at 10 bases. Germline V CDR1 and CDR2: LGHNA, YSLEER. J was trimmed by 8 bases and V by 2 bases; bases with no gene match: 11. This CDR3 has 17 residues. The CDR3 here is CASSQRQGALISEKLFF. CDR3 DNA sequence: TGCGCCAGCAGCCAAAGACAGGGGGCGCTGATTAGCGAAAAACTGTTTTTT.

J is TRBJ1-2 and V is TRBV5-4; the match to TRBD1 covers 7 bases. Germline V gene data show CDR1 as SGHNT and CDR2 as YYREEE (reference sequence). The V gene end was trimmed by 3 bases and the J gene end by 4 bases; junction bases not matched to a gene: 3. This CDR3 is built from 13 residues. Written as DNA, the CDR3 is TGTGCCAGCAGCTCGACAGGGTCCTATGGCTACACCTTC. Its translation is CASSSTGSYGYTF.

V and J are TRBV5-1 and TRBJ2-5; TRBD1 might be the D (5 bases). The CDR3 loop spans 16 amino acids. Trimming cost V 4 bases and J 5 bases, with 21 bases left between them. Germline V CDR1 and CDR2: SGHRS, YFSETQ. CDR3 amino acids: CASSTDSASKKETQYF. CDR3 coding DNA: TGCGCCAGCAGCACAGACAGTGCCTCGAAAAAGGAGACCCAGTACTTC.

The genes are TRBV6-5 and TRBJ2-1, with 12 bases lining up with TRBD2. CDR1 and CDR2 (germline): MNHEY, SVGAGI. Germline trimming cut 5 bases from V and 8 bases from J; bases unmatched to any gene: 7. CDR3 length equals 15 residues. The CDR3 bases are TGTGCCAGCAGTCCGACTAGCGGGAGACGCGATGAGCAGTTCTTC. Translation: CASSPTSGRRDEQFF.

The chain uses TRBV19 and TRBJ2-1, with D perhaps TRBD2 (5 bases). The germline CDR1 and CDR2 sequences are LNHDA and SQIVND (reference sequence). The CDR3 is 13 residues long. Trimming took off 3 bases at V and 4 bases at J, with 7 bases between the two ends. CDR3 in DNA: TGTGCCAGTAGTATCGGGATTTACAATGAGCAGTTCTTC. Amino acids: CASSIGIYNEQFF. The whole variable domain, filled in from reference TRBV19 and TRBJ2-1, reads DGGITQSPKYLFRKEGQNVTLSCEQNLNHDAMYWYRQDPGQGLRLIYYSQIVNDFQKGDIAEGYSVSREKKESFPLTVTSAQKNPTAFYLCASSIGIYNEQFFGPGTRLTVL.

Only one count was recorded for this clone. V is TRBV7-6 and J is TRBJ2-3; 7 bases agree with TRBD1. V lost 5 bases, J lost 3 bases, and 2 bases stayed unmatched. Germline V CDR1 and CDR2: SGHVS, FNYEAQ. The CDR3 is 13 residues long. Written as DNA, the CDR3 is TGTGCCAGCAGCCGACAGGGTACAGATACGCAGTATTTT. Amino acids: CASSRQGTDTQYF.

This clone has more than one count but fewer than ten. CDR3: CASSSVQGPTDTQYF. The CDR3, as DNA: TGTGCCAGCAGTTCCGTCCAGGGACCCACAGATACGCAGTATTTT. The genes are TRBV5-4 and TRBJ2-3, with D perhaps TRBD1 or TRBD2 (5 bases each). Trimming cost V 5 bases and J 2 bases, with 15 bases left between them. Germline V lookup: CDR1 SGHNT, CDR2 YYREEE (reference sequence). The CDR3 covers 15 residues. The full variable domain, rest sourced from reference TRBV5-4 and TRBJ2-3, is ETGVTQSPTHLIKTRGQQVTLRCSSQSGHNTVSWYQQALGQGPQFIFQYYREEENGRGNFPPRFSGLQFPNYSSELNVNALELDDSALYLCASSSVQGPTDTQYFGPGTRLTVL.

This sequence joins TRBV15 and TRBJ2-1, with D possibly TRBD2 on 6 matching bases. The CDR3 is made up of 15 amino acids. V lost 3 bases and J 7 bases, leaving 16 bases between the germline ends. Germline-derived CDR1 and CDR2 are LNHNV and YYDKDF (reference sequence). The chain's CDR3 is CATSSGHSGWNEQFF. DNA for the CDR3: TGTGCCACCAGCAGCGGCCATAGCGGTTGGAATGAGCAGTTCTTC.

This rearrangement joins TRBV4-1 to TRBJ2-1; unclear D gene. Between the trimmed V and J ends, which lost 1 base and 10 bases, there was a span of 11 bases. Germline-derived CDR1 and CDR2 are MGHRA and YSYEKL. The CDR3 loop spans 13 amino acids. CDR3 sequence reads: CASSQAVGVEQFF. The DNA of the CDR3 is TGCGCCAGCAGCCAAGCGGTTGGAGTGGAGCAGTTCTTC.

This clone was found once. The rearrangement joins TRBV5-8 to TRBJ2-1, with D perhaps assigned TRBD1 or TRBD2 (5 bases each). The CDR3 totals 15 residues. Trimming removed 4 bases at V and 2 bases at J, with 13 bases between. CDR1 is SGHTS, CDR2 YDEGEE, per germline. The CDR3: CASSTEGMAYNEQFF. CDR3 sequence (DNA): TGTGCCAGCAGCACCGAGGGGATGGCCTACAATGAGCAGTTCTTC.

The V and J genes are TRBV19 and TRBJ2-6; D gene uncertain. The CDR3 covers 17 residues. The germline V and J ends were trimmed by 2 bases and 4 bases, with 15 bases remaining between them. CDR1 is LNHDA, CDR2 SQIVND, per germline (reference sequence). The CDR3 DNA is TGTGCCAGTAGTATATTTAAGGATTCTCCAGGGGCCAACGTCCTGACTTTC. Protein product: CASSIFKDSPGANVLTF.

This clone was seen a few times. The CDR3 nucleotides read TGCGCCAGCAGCCAAGAGACGGGCTCTGGAAACACCATATATTTT. As protein: CASSQETGSGNTIYF. The chain links TRBV4-3 to TRBJ1-3; D gene ambiguous. Per the germline V gene, CDR1 is LGHNA and CDR2 is YSLEER. V was pared by 0 bases and J by 0 bases, with 6 bases between. The CDR3 spans 15 residues.